The 5 T cell receptor beta chains below come from one sample, sequenced in a study of shared clonotypes between healthy human individuals. As defined, naive CD8 cells were CD45RO-negative and positively selected for CCR7, with terminally differentiated effector memory CD45RA+ cells excluded. Using immunoSEQ multiplex PCR, the repertoire was profiled, and TCRdb retains in-frame clones only, with some absent. Among about 2 million clones listed, over 85% were seen once. Material: naive CD8+ T cells sorted from blood. These receptors all come from a man younger than 30 in good health.

The genes are TRBV4-1 and TRBJ2-7; perhaps D is TRBD1 or TRBD2 (5 bases each). The CDR3 spans 15 residues. In germline, CDR1 is MGHRA, CDR2 YSYEKL. The V end was cut by 4 bases, the J end by 0 bases, with 13 bases between. The CDR3 nucleotides read TGCGCCAGCAGCCTCAGTACGGGGCTCTCCTACGAGCAGTACTTC. It is translated as CASSLSTGLSYEQYF.

The chain employs TRBV27 and TRBJ1-4; D remains unclear. The CDR3 is 16 residues long. Germline assignment: CDR1 MNHEY and CDR2 SMNVEV (reference sequence). Trimming stripped 5 bases from V and 6 bases from J, with 19 bases between. DNA for the CDR3: TGTGCCAGCAGTCCCTTGTCCGGGATCAATTATGAAAAACTGTTTTTT. It translates to CASSPLSGINYEKLFF.

The chain carries TRBV28 and TRBJ2-1; 12 bases fit TRBD2. V trimming: 3 bases; J trimming: 5 bases; junction bases outside the gene matches: 11. The germline V gene has CDR1 MDHEN and CDR2 SYDVKM. This CDR3 spans 18 amino acids. The CDR3 DNA reads as TGTGCCAGCAGTTTCGCGCCCCTAGCGGGGGGGCGAGACAATGAGCAGTTCTTC. Its protein is CASSFAPLAGGRDNEQFF.

The V call is TRBV7-8, the J call TRBJ2-7; 7 bases line up with TRBD1. From germline, CDR1 is SGHVS and CDR2 FQNEAQ. The CDR3 extends over 15 amino acids. With 3 bases clipped from V and 5 bases from J, the junction kept 10 bases outside the gene matches. The CDR3 here is CASSFRGRPGDEQYF. The CDR3 DNA reads TGTGCCAGCAGCTTTAGGGGGCGGCCCGGGGACGAGCAGTACTTC.

The chain is built from TRBV28 and TRBJ2-1; D is unclear. The V gene lost 5 bases and the J gene lost 5 bases, with 19 bases spanning the gap. CDR3 size: 16 residues. The V gene's germline CDR1 is MDHEN and CDR2 SYDVKM. The CDR3 sequence: CASSPQGPAANNEQFF. Here the CDR3 DNA reads TGTGCCAGCAGTCCCCAAGGACCCGCGGCCAACAATGAGCAGTTCTTC.